The next 26 T cell receptor beta chains were all read from a single sample in a study of blood T cell repertoires in COVID-19. Only in-frame clones appear in the TCRdb table, and some are missing; sequencing was by immunoSEQ multiplex PCR. The data contain about 160,000 clones, less than 90% of them singletons. The sample consisted of PBMCs or T cells enriched from blood (not recorded which). These receptors were obtained from a woman between 45 and 65 years old who had recovered from COVID-19.

The chain combines TRBV19 with TRBJ1-2; the D gene is possibly TRBD1 (5 bases). V lost 6 bases and J 7 bases, leaving 12 bases between the germline ends. This CDR3 has 12 amino acids. CDR1 and CDR2 (germline): LNHDA, SQIVND (reference sequence). CDR3 bases: TGTGCCAGTAGCGGGCAGGGTGCTGGCTACACCTTC. Translation gives CASSGQGAGYTF.

The chain recombines TRBV2 with TRBJ2-7; 7 positions match TRBD1. This CDR3 is 14 amino acids long. The ends lost 7 bases at V and 5 bases at J; junction bases unmatched: 11. Germline CDR1 SNHLY, CDR2 FYNNEI. The CDR3 region is CASNFPGQSDEQYF. The CDR3 nucleotides are TGTGCCAGCAATTTCCCGGGACAGAGTGACGAGCAGTACTTC. The full variable domain, with the rest looked up from reference TRBV2 and TRBJ2-7, is EPEVTQTPSHQVTQMGQEVILRCVPISNHLYFYWYRQILGQKVEFLVSFYNNEISEKSEIFDDQFSVERPDGSNFTLKIRSTKLEDSAMYFCASNFPGQSDEQYFGPGTRLTVT.

A single count supports this clone. The chain links TRBV6-1 to TRBJ1-3, with unresolved D. Trimming removed 3 bases at V and 3 bases at J, with 15 bases between. CDR3 length: 16 residues. The germline CDR1 and CDR2 sequences are MNHNS and SASEGT. CDR3 DNA: TGTGCCAGCAGTGATCAGGAGGGCGTGATTGGAAACACCATATATTTT. Translated, it gives CASSDQEGVIGNTIYF.

The chain employs TRBV4-1 and TRBJ1-4; D unclear. V lost 0 bases and J lost 8, with 10 bases in between. The CDR3 is made up of 14 amino acids. CDR1 MGHRA and CDR2 YSYEKL come from the germline V gene. The CDR3 region has the DNA TGCGCCAGCAGCCAAGAAAGGATCGGGGAAAAACTGTTTTTT. Protein product: CASSQERIGEKLFF.

This rearrangement joins TRBV29-1 to TRBJ2-3; TRBD1 agrees at 7 bases. CDR3 length: 14 residues. Trimming removed 4 bases from V and 4 bases from J; junction bases left unmatched: 8. From germline, CDR1 is SQVTM and CDR2 ANQGSEA. CDR3 amino acids: CSVGGDRAADTQYF. The CDR3 nucleotides read TGCAGCGTTGGGGGAGACAGGGCCGCAGATACGCAGTATTTT.

The V and J genes are TRBV28 and TRBJ2-7; the match to TRBD2 covers 8 bases. The CDR3 has 15 residues. CDR1 is MDHEN, CDR2 SYDVKM, per germline. V was clipped by 7 bases and J by 0 bases; unmatched bases: 8. CDR3 protein: CASTKGAGVSYEQYF. Written as DNA, the CDR3 is TGTGCCAGCACGAAAGGAGCGGGGGTCTCCTACGAGCAGTACTTC.

The chain recombines TRBV18 with TRBJ1-5; no clear D gene. CDR3 length: 13 amino acids. The germline CDR1 and CDR2 sequences are KGHSH and LQKENI. The germline V and J ends were trimmed by 6 bases and 8 bases, with 14 bases remaining between them. In nucleotides, the CDR3 is TGTGCCAGCTCCGACTCACTTTTAGAGCCCCAGCATTTT. This gives the protein CASSDSLLEPQHF.

The chain combines TRBV29-1 with TRBJ1-2, with D hard to call. This CDR3 region has 12 residues. From germline, CDR1 is SQVTM and CDR2 ANQGSEA. Trimming removed 5 bases at V and 4 bases at J, with 11 bases between. The CDR3 DNA sequence: TGCAGCGTTCGTGACTCTAGCTATGGCTACACCTTC. Translation: CSVRDSSYGYTF. Complete variable domain (other parts from reference TRBV29-1 and TRBJ1-2): SAVISQKPSRDICQRGTSLTIQCQVDSQVTMMFWYRQQPGQSLTLIATANQGSEATYESGFVIDKFPISRPNLTFSTLTVSNMSPEDSSIYLCSVRDSSYGYTFGSGTRLTVV.

This clone has only one observation. The chain employs TRBV5-5 and TRBJ2-7; 10 nucleotides agree with TRBD1. Unmatched junction bases numbered 3, after V lost 4 bases and J lost 2 bases. CDR3 length equals 14 residues. Germline CDR1 is SGHKS and CDR2 is YYEKEE (reference sequence). CDR3 nucleotides: TGTGCCAGCAGCCCCGGACAGGGGGCCTACGAGCAGTACTTC. Encoded protein: CASSPGQGAYEQYF.

V gene TRBV6-6 combines with J gene TRBJ1-4; TRBD1 might be the D (5 bases). Germline V gives CDR1 MNHNY, CDR2 SVGAGI (reference sequence). V lost 6 bases to trimming and J lost 5 bases, with 16 bases between them. The CDR3 consists of 15 residues. This CDR3 is CASRPPGGGNEKLFF. In nucleotides, the CDR3 is TGTGCCAGCAGACCGCCGGGGGGTGGGAATGAAAAACTGTTTTTT.

The chain recombines TRBV7-9 with TRBJ1-1; the match to TRBD1 covers 8 bases. There are 14 residues in the CDR3. Germline CDR1 is SEHNR and CDR2 is FQNEAQ (reference sequence). The trim removed 5 bases at V and 3 bases at J, leaving 5 bases unmatched. Written as DNA, the CDR3 is TGTGCCAGCAGCCTGGGACAGGTAGACACTGAAGCTTTCTTT. Residues: CASSLGQVDTEAFF. Full variable domain (missing parts from reference TRBV7-9 and TRBJ1-1): DTGVSQNPRHKITKRGQNVTFRCDPISEHNRLYWYRQTLGQGPEFLTYFQNEAQLEKSRLLSDRFSAERPKGSFSTLEIQRTEQGDSAMYLCASSLGQVDTEAFFGQGTRLTVV.

The chain has TRBV11-2 and TRBJ2-2; D is unclear. The CDR3 is 15 amino acids. CDR1 and CDR2 (germline): SGHAT, FQNNGV. With 3 bases removed from V and 0 bases from J, the gap between germline ends came to 8 bases. The CDR3, as DNA: TGTGCCAGCAGCTTCAGGCATGCGAACACCGGGGAGCTGTTTTTT. This sequence encodes CASSFRHANTGELFF.

The table lists this clone with many counts. The chain combines TRBV10-1 with TRBJ2-7; 9 positions agree with TRBD1. The length of the CDR3 is 13 residues. CDR1 WNHNN and CDR2 SYGVQD come from the germline V gene (reference sequence). Germline trimming cut 7 bases from V and 5 bases from J; bases unmatched to any gene: 6. The CDR3 bases are TGCGCCAGCATATTCACAGGGGGCCACGAGCAGTACTTC. It specifies CASIFTGGHEQYF.

The chain combines TRBV3-1 (or the pseudogene TRBV3-2) with TRBJ1-6; D is possibly TRBD1 (5 bases). In germline, CDR1 is LGHDT, CDR2 YNNKEL (reference sequence). The CDR3 length is 15 residues. The V gene lost 2 bases and the J gene lost 5 bases, with 10 bases spanning the gap. CDR3 DNA sequence: TGTGCCAGCAGCCAATGGGGCCGCAATAATTCACCCCTCCACTTT. Its translation is CASSQWGRNNSPLHF.

V is TRBV6-2 or TRBV6-3 and J is TRBJ2-7, with unresolved D. Germline lookup yields CDR1 MNHEY and CDR2 SVGEGT. The CDR3 runs 13 residues. The ends were cut back, 5 bases at V and 5 bases at J, with 13 bases in the middle. CDR3 residues: CASSQSLVNEQYF. The CDR3 DNA is TGTGCCAGCAGTCAGTCCCTAGTTAACGAGCAGTACTTC.

The CDR3 DNA sequence: TGTGCCAGCAGTCCCCGGGTCGGTACGCAGTATTTT. It specifies CASSPRVGTQYF. The chain employs TRBV28 and TRBJ2-3, with D unclear. This CDR3 has 12 residues. Trimming shortened V by 5 bases and J by 8 bases, and 11 bases separated the two germline ends. Germline lookup yields CDR1 MDHEN and CDR2 SYDVKM.

The CDR3 nucleotides read TGCGCCAGCAGCTTGGGGGGTTCGGGACAGTTTAATGAAAAACTGTTTTTT. Translated: CASSLGGSGQFNEKLFF. The chain recombines TRBV5-1 with TRBJ1-4; TRBD1 matches at 7 bases. The junction had 9 bases not matched to a gene; V was cut back by 0 bases and J by 4 bases. CDR3 length: 17 amino acids. Germline V gives CDR1 SGHRS, CDR2 YFSETQ.

The chain combines TRBV28 with TRBJ2-7, with D hard to call. Trimming shortened V by 6 bases and J by 1 base, and 10 bases separated the two germline ends. Germline CDR1 reads MDHEN; CDR2 reads SYDVKM. This CDR3 has 13 residues. The CDR3 DNA reads TGTGCCAGCAGGACAATTGGGTCCTACGAGCAGTACTTC. The encoded protein is CASRTIGSYEQYF.

This clone has a handful of counts. This chain uses TRBV2 with TRBJ1-4, with a possible D match to TRBD1 (5 bases). There are 15 residues in the CDR3. Germline V gives CDR1 SNHLY, CDR2 FYNNEI. V was pared by 2 bases and J by 4 bases, with 11 bases between. Here the CDR3 reads CASSETGRGNEKLFF. The CDR3 DNA reads as TGTGCCAGCAGTGAAACGGGGAGGGGTAATGAAAAACTGTTTTTT.

The chain recombines TRBV5-4 with TRBJ2-7, with TRBD2 matching 10 bases. Germline lookup yields CDR1 SGHNT and CDR2 YYREEE (reference sequence). The CDR3 length is 13 residues. Germline trimming cut 5 bases from V and 6 bases from J; bases unmatched to any gene: 5. This chain's CDR3 is CASRKAGGSEQYF. CDR3 coding DNA: TGTGCCAGCAGGAAAGCGGGAGGGTCCGAGCAGTACTTC.

The chain uses TRBV15 and TRBJ1-2; 8 bases line up with TRBD1. After removal of 5 bases from V and 8 bases from J, the junction contained 13 bases not matched to a gene. Germline V CDR1 and CDR2: LNHNV, YYDKDF (reference sequence). The CDR3 totals 15 residues. The CDR3 is CATSLTSGGFEGYTF. CDR3 in DNA: TGTGCCACCAGCTTGACTTCAGGGGGCTTCGAAGGCTACACCTTC. The variable domain in full, with the rest retrieved from reference TRBV15 and TRBJ1-2, is DAMVIQNPRYQVTQFGKPVTLSCSQTLNHNVMYWYQQKSSQAPKLLFHYYDKDFNNEADTPDNFQSRRPNTSFCFLDIRSPGLGDTAMYLCATSLTSGGFEGYTFGSGTRLTVV.

The V gene is TRBV6-6, the J gene TRBJ2-7; D possibly corresponds to TRBD2 (7 bases). Germline V gives CDR1 MNHNY, CDR2 SVGAGI (reference sequence). CDR3 size: 14 residues. The germline V and J ends were trimmed by 7 bases and 2 bases, with 15 bases remaining between them. The CDR3 loop reads CASTTGRGPYEQYF. The DNA for the CDR3 is TGTGCCAGCACCACGGGGCGGGGGCCCTACGAGCAGTACTTC.

The chain recombines TRBV11-2 with TRBJ2-1; D perhaps matches TRBD2 (6 bases). The ends were cut back, 2 bases at V and 4 bases at J, with 12 bases in the middle. CDR3 length: 15 residues. Germline V lookup: CDR1 SGHAT, CDR2 FQNNGV. CDR3 residues: CASSLRRDGYNEQFF. The CDR3 DNA reads as TGTGCCAGCAGCTTAAGGCGGGATGGTTACAATGAGCAGTTCTTC. The variable domain in full, with the rest retrieved from reference TRBV11-2 and TRBJ2-1, is EAGVAQSPRYKIIEKRQSVAFWCNPISGHATLYWYQQILGQGPKLLIQFQNNGVVDDSQLPKDRFSAERLKGVDSTLKIQPAKLEDSAVYLCASSLRRDGYNEQFFGPGTRLTVL.

This chain links TRBV9 with TRBJ2-3, with 11 bases aligning to TRBD2. The V segment lost 5 bases and the J segment 4 bases; nucleotides outside the gene matches: 12. Germline-derived CDR1 and CDR2 are SGDLS and YYNGEE. The CDR3 loop spans 17 amino acids. The CDR3, as DNA: TGTGCCAGCAGTCAGGGTTTGTCTAGCGGGAGGCCAGATACGCAGTATTTT. It yields the protein CASSQGLSSGRPDTQYF.

The chain couples TRBV9 to TRBJ2-3; D possibly corresponds to TRBD2 (5 bases). The germline CDR1 and CDR2 sequences are SGDLS and YYNGEE. The CDR3 spans 14 residues. The V end lost 0 bases, the J end lost 8 bases, and 13 bases lay between the germline ends. CDR3 region: CASSVGAEVSTQYF. The CDR3, as DNA: TGTGCCAGCAGCGTAGGAGCGGAGGTCAGTACGCAGTATTTT.

V and J are TRBV27 and TRBJ1-1; D might be TRBD1 (5 bases). The CDR3 is made up of 15 amino acids. V was clipped by 3 bases and J by 1 base, with 12 bases between them. Per the germline V gene, CDR1 is MNHEY and CDR2 is SMNVEV (reference sequence). In nucleotides, the CDR3 is TGTGCCAGCAGTTTTGTCTCGGGGGGGAACACTGAAGCTTTCTTT. Residues: CASSFVSGGNTEAFF.